These T cell receptor beta chains were read from a single sample in a study of beta chain features in type 1 diabetes. Sequenced by immunoSEQ multiplex PCR; TCRdb stores in-frame clones only, minus some. The repertoire holds roughly 610,000 clones, with roughly a sixth as singletons. The sample consisted of naive CD4+ T cells from blood. These receptors originate from a young man in good health. The CDR3 runs from the conserved cysteine through the conserved F or W. Fields, in order: CDR3 length, J gene, clone size, D gene, V gene, CDR3 protein, CDR3 DNA. A D gene is named only where the DNA matches it firmly. Only some rows state a clone size, as once, few, many or a class for expanded clones.

16,TRBJ1-2,few,.,TRBV7-9,CASSLASLGANYGYTF,TGTGCCAGCAGCTTAGCATCCCTGGGGGCTAACTATGGCTACACCTTC
12,TRBJ2-1,.,.,TRBV29-1,CSPRTQYNEQFF,TGCAGCCCCCGGACACAATACAATGAGCAGTTCTTC
15,TRBJ2-1,.,TRBD2,TRBV5-4,CASSAGLAGGNEQFF,TGTGCCAGCAGCGCGGGACTAGCGGGAGGCAATGAGCAGTTCTTC
16,TRBJ2-3,.,.,TRBV21-1,CASSKGDDTSTDTQYF,TGTGCCAGCAGCAAAGGGGATGATACTAGCACAGATACGCAGTATTTT
16,TRBJ2-7,.,.,TRBV18,CASSQSRQDHSYEQYF,TGTGCCAGCTCACAATCCAGACAGGACCACTCCTACGAGCAGTACTTC
14,TRBJ1-2,.,.,TRBV7-9,CASSFADRANGYTF,TGTGCCAGCAGCTTCGCGGACAGAGCTAATGGCTACACCTTC
18,TRBJ1-5,.,.,TRBV5-6,CASSLRGLGSSFNQPQHF,TGTGCCAGCAGCTTGCGGGGCTTGGGGTCAAGTTTCAATCAGCCCCAGCATTTT
13,TRBJ2-3,many,.,TRBV14,CASSQESADTQYF,TGTGCCAGCAGCCAAGAGTCTGCGGATACGCAGTATTTT
17,TRBJ2-7,.,.,TRBV29-1,CSVERSLSGVTAYEQYF,TGCAGCGTTGAAAGAAGCCTAAGTGGGGTAACAGCCTACGAGCAGTACTTC
16,TRBJ2-3,few,.,TRBV7-2,CASSRAQRRTPDTQYF,TGTGCCAGCAGCCGGGCCCAGCGGCGGACCCCTGATACGCAGTATTTT
16,TRBJ2-7,few,.,TRBV9,CASSVAPGRSTYEQYF,TGTGCCAGCAGCGTAGCCCCGGGCCGGTCTACCTACGAGCAGTACTTC
15,TRBJ1-1,.,.,TRBV7-9,CASSLALVGNTEAFF,TGTGCCAGCAGCTTAGCGCTGGTCGGGAACACTGAAGCTTTCTTT
11,TRBJ2-3,.,TRBD1,TRBV20-1,CSAKGGDTQYF,TGCAGTGCTAAAGGGGGCGATACGCAGTATTTT
16,TRBJ2-3,.,.,TRBV18,CASSLSTRTVTDTQYF,TGTGCCAGCTCACTGTCGACACGGACAGTTACAGATACGCAGTATTTT
17,TRBJ2-1,once,TRBD1,TRBV7-2,CASSLTGTGGPYNEQFF,TGTGCCAGCAGCTTGACCGGGACAGGGGGCCCCTACAATGAGCAGTTCTTC